These 17 T cell receptor beta chains share one sample of origin, sequenced in a study of patients with pleural tuberculosis (dated by TCRdb to 2014 to 2015). Data came from an Illumina Genome Analyzer IIx. TCRdb's own reprocessing of the public reads used fastp at Q25 and MiXCR and kept productive beta chains. Every CDR3 protein is listed once, alongside the most common genes and DNA of its rows. Recorded for this sample are around 50,000 distinct CDR3 sequences; about 6.8% of them occurred a single time. The ten largest clones represent 15% to 20% of the sample. These receptors were collected from a human donor with pleural tuberculosis.

This clonotype was seen repeatedly, ten times or more. The chain links TRBV2 to TRBJ1-1, with 10 bases aligning to TRBD1. V lost 5 bases, J lost 3 bases, and 6 bases stayed unmatched. This CDR3 has 15 amino acids. Germline CDR1 SNHLY, CDR2 FYNNEI. CDR3 DNA sequence: TGTGCCAGCAGTCGGACAGGGGGATGGGACACTGAAGCTTTCTTT. The encoded protein is CASSRTGGWDTEAFF.

This clonotype has at least ten counts. The genes are TRBV20-1 and TRBJ1-2; a possible D gene is TRBD1 (5 bases). The CDR3 is 13 amino acids. Looked up from germline, CDR1 is DFQATT and CDR2 is SNEGSKA (reference sequence). V was shortened by 3 bases and J by 4 bases, with 12 bases between the two germline ends. The CDR3 bases are TGCAGTGCTAGGACAGCCCAGTTCTATGGCTACACCTTC. It is translated as CSARTAQFYGYTF.

This clonotype was recorded a few times. The V gene is TRBV3-1, the J gene TRBJ2-3; D gene uncertain. Trimming stripped 10 bases from V and 2 bases from J, with 13 bases between. From germline, CDR1 is LGHDT and CDR2 YNNKEL (reference sequence). This CDR3 is built from 13 residues. In nucleotides, the CDR3 is TGTGCCACCCACAATACCATCACAGATACGCAGTATTTT. Residues: CATHNTITDTQYF.

This clonotype came up many times. The chain links TRBV20-1 to TRBJ1-1, with D unresolved. The CDR3 covers 12 residues. V was trimmed by 6 bases and J by 0 bases, leaving 8 bases between them. From germline, CDR1 is DFQATT and CDR2 SNEGSKA (reference sequence). CDR3: CSARELNTEAFF. The CDR3 nucleotides read TGCAGTGCCCGGGAGTTGAACACTGAAGCTTTCTTT.

This clonotype occurred many times. This sequence joins TRBV28 and TRBJ2-1; the D is unclear. Trimming took off 2 bases at V and 5 bases at J, with 10 bases between the two ends. The germline V gene has CDR1 MDHEN and CDR2 SYDVKM. CDR3 length: 14 amino acids. CDR3 in DNA: TGTGCCAGCAGTTTACGGTCCCCGCACAATGAGCAGTTCTTC. It translates to CASSLRSPHNEQFF.

This clonotype was recorded many times. This chain links TRBV14 with TRBJ2-3; D not certain. This CDR3 is 12 amino acids long. Trimming stripped 1 base from V and 9 bases from J, with 8 bases between. From germline, CDR1 is SGHDN and CDR2 FVKESK. Here the CDR3 reads CASSQGSWTQYF. CDR3 sequence (DNA): TGTGCCAGCAGCCAAGGGTCTTGGACGCAGTATTTT.

This clonotype appeared many times. This chain connects TRBV6-1 to TRBJ2-7; D uncertain. Germline V CDR1 and CDR2: MNHNS, SASEGT. The CDR3 sequence is 14 residues long. V was clipped by 4 bases and J by 0 bases, with 10 bases between them. CDR3 in amino acids: CASSAGRSSYEQYV. The CDR3 DNA is TGTGCCAGCAGTGCCGGAAGAAGCTCCTACGAGCAGTACGTC.

V usage is TRBV6-2 or TRBV6-3 and J usage is TRBJ2-3; 8 bases fit TRBD1. V lost 5 bases and J lost 5; bases outside the gene matches: 12. This CDR3 spans 16 amino acids. Germline-derived CDR1 and CDR2 are MNHEY and SVGEGT. The DNA for the CDR3 is TGTGCCAGCAGTAACCCACGGACAGGGTGGAAAGATACGCAGTATTTT. Translating it yields CASSNPRTGWKDTQYF.

This clonotype was detected many times. V usage is TRBV6-2 or TRBV6-3 and J usage is TRBJ1-2; D gene ambiguous. The CDR3 loop spans 13 amino acids. Per the germline V gene, CDR1 is MNHEY and CDR2 is SVGEGT. V dropped 2 bases and J dropped 7 bases, with 11 bases sitting between them. The CDR3 sequence: CASSYPLLGGYTF. The CDR3 nucleotides read TGTGCCAGCAGTTACCCCCTTCTCGGTGGCTACACCTTC.

This clonotype was observed at least ten times. This chain joins TRBV7-6 and TRBJ1-1, with D unclear. Trimming pared 0 bases from V and 0 bases from J, leaving 2 bases between. Germline V CDR1 and CDR2: SGHVS, FNYEAQ. CDR3 length: 13 amino acids. CDR3 protein: CASSLALNTEAFF. CDR3 coding DNA: TGTGCCAGCAGCTTAGCTCTGAACACTGAAGCTTTCTTT.

This clonotype was observed at least ten times. This chain uses TRBV6-1 with TRBJ2-7, with D perhaps assigned TRBD1 or TRBD2 (5 bases each). In germline, CDR1 is MNHNS, CDR2 SASEGT. The CDR3 runs to 14 residues. Between the trimmed V and J ends, which lost 4 bases and 2 bases, there was a span of 12 bases. CDR3 in amino acids: CASSGTGPPYEQYF. Written as DNA, the CDR3 is TGTGCCAGCAGTGGGACGGGACCCCCCTACGAGCAGTACTTC.

This clonotype was detected only a few times. It may be a read error: a sequence one base away is much more abundant. The V gene is TRBV6-2 or TRBV6-3, the J gene TRBJ2-7; D is tentatively TRBD1 or TRBD2 (5 bases each). The CDR3 covers 12 residues. The germline gives CDR1 MNHEY, CDR2 SVGEGT. CDR3 protein: CASSYRGDEQCV. The CDR3 bases are TGTGCCAGCAGTTACAGGGGAGACGAGCAGTGCGTC.

This clonotype showed up many times. V is TRBV11-2 and J is TRBJ2-2; no firm D call. The length of the CDR3 is 13 residues. The V end was cut by 4 bases, the J end by 7 bases, with 10 bases between. Germline V CDR1 and CDR2: SGHAT, FQNNGV. In DNA form, the CDR3 reads TGTGCCAGCAGCTCGCAGGTCCACGGGGAGCTGTTTTTT. It codes for CASSSQVHGELFF. Looking up the rest from reference TRBV11-2 and TRBJ2-2 gives the full variable domain: EAGVAQSPRYKIIEKRQSVAFWCNPISGHATLYWYQQILGQGPKLLIQFQNNGVVDDSQLPKDRFSAERLKGVDSTLKIQPAKLEDSAVYLCASSSQVHGELFFGEGSRLTVL.

This sequence joins TRBV6-1 and TRBJ2-5, with 7 positions matching TRBD1. The CDR3 runs 13 residues. The V segment lost 5 bases and the J segment 5 bases; nucleotides outside the gene matches: 5. CDR1 MNHNS and CDR2 SASEGT come from the germline V gene. The CDR3 sequence is CASSTGDSETQYF. DNA of the CDR3: TGTGCCAGCAGTACAGGGGATTCGGAGACCCAGTACTTC.

This clonotype has a count of ten or more. The chain carries TRBV29-1 and TRBJ1-1; possible D gene TRBD1, 5 bases. Germline V gene data show CDR1 as SQVTM and CDR2 as ANQGSEA. The CDR3 totals 16 residues. Trimming stripped 2 bases from V and 6 bases from J, with 22 bases between. The CDR3 reads CSVEPWGTRHVPEAFF. The CDR3 region has the DNA TGCAGCGTTGAACCGTGGGGGACTCGGCACGTGCCTGAAGCTTTCTTT. The whole variable domain, remainder taken from reference TRBV29-1 and TRBJ1-1, is SAVISQKPSRDICQRGTSLTIQCQVDSQVTMMFWYRQQPGQSLTLIATANQGSEATYESGFVIDKFPISRPNLTFSTLTVSNMSPEDSSIYLCSVEPWGTRHVPEAFFGQGTRLTVV.

This clonotype was detected many times. V and J are TRBV12-3 or TRBV12-4 and TRBJ1-5, with D maybe TRBD1 (6 bases). The CDR3 is 13 amino acids. V was trimmed by 4 bases and J by 4 bases, leaving 8 bases between them. The CDR3 nucleotides read TGTGCCAGCAGTTACAGGGTAAATCAGCCCCAGCATTTT. Amino acids: CASSYRVNQPQHF.

This clonotype was seen many times. The chain has TRBV7-3 and TRBJ2-1, with no clear D. The CDR3 is 13 residues long. Germline loops: CDR1 SGHTA, CDR2 FQGTGA. Trimming pared 0 bases from V and 5 bases from J, leaving 5 bases between. CDR3 bases: TGTGCCAGCAGCTTAACTCGCAACAATGAGCAGTTCTTC. Protein sequence: CASSLTRNNEQFF.